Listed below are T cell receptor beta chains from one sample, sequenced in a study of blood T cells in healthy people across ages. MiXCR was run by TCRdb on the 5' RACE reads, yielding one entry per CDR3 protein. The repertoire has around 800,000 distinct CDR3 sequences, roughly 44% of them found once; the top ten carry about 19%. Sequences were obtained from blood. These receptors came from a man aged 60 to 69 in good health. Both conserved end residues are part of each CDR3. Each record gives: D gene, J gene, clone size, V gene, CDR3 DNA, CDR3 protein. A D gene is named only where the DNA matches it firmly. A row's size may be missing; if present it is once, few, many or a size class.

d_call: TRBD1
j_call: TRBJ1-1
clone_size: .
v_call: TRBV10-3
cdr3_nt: TGTGCCATCAGTGACCGGACAGGGCGAACCCTTGAAGCTTTCTTT
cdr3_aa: CAISDRTGRTLEAFF

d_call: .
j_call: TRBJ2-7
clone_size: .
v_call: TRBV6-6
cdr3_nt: TGTGCCAGCAGACCCGGAGACTGGGCCGACTACGAGCAGTACTTC
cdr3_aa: CASRPGDWADYEQYF

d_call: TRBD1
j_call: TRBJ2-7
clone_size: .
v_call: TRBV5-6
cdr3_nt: TGTGCCAGCACCACCCTTGCCAGGGGGACCTACGAGCAGTACTTC
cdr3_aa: CASTTLARGTYEQYF

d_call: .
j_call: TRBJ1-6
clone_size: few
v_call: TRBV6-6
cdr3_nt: TGTGCCAGCCAGGACCGGGGAGGGTATAATTCACCCCTCCACTTT
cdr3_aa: CASQDRGGYNSPLHF

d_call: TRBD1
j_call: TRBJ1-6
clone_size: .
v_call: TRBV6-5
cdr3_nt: TGTGCCAGCAGTTTCTCCTACAGGGGGTTATATAATTCACCCCTCCACTTT
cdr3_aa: CASSFSYRGLYNSPLHF

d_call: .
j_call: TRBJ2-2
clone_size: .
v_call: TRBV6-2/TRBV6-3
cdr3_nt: TGTGCCAGCAGCAGAGTGACCGGGGAGCTGTTTTTT
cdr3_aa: CASSRVTGELFF

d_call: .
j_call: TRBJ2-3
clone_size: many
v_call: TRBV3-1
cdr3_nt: TGTGCCAGCAGCCCGGAATTTCCAAGAGATACGCAGTATTTT
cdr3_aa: CASSPEFPRDTQYF

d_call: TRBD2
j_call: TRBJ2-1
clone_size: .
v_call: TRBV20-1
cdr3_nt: TGCAGTGCTTTAAGCCTTAGCGGGGGGGTAGATGAGCAGTTCTTC
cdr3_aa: CSALSLSGGVDEQFF

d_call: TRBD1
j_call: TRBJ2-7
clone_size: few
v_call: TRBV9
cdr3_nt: TGTGCCAGCAGCGAGGGGCCGGAGGGACAGGAATTCGAGAGCGAGCAGTACTTC
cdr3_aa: CASSEGPEGQEFESEQYF

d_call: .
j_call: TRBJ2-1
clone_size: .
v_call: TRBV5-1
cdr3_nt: TGCGCCAGCTTCGATGGGACTCACAATGAGCAGTTCTTC
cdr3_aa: CASFDGTHNEQFF

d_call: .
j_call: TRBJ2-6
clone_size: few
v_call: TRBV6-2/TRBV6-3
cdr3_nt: TGTGCCAGCGGGCGGGGACCCCCCTCTGGGGCCAACGTCCTGACTTTC
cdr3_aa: CASGRGPPSGANVLTF

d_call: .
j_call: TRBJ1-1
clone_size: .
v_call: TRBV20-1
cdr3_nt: TGCAGTGCTAGAGATCGGGTGGACAACCTGAACACTGAAGCTTTCTTT
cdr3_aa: CSARDRVDNLNTEAFF

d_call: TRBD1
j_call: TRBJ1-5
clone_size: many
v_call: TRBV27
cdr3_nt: TGTGCCAGCAGTTTCTCCGGACAGGGGGTTCAGCCCCAGCATTTT
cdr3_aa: CASSFSGQGVQPQHF

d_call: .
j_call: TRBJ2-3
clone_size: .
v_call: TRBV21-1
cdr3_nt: TGTGCCAGCACCTTCTCGGCGGATACGCAGTATTTT
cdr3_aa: CASTFSADTQYF

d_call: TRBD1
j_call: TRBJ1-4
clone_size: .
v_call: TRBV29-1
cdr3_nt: TGCAGCGTTTCGGACAGGGGGGATAATGAAAAACTGTTTTTT
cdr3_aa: CSVSDRGDNEKLFF

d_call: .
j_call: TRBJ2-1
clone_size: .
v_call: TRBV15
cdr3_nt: TGTGCCGCCAGCAGAGATAAGTGGGCGGGCGAGCAGTTCTTC
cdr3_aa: CAASRDKWAGEQFF

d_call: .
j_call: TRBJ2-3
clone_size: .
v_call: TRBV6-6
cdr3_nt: TGTGCCAGCAGCATGGGCGCAGATACGCAGTATTTT
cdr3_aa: CASSMGADTQYF

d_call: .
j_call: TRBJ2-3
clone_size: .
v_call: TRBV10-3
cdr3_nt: TGTGCCATCAGTGGGAGCGGGAGCACAGATACGCAGTATTTT
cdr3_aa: CAISGSGSTDTQYF

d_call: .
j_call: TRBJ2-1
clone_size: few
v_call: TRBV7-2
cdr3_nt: TGCGCCAGCAGCTCCCGAGTGGGCAATGAGCAGTTCTTC
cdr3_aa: CASSSRVGNEQFF

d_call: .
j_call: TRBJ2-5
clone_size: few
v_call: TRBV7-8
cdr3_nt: TGTGCCAGCAGCATACAAGGGAGCCAGTACTTC
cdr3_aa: CASSIQGSQYF

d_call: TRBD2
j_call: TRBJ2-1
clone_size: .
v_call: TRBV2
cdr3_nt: TGTGCCAGACAGGGACTAGCGGGGGGAGATGAGCAGTTCTTC
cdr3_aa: CARQGLAGGDEQFF

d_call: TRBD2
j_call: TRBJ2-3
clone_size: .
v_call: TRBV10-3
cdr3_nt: TGTGCCATCAGTGAGATAGCGGGGGCCCCTAGCACAGATACGCAGTATTTT
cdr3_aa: CAISEIAGAPSTDTQYF

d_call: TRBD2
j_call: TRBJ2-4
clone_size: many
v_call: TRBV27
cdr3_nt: TGTGCCAGCATGCTAGCGGGGGCCAAAAACATTCAGTACTTC
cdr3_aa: CASMLAGAKNIQYF

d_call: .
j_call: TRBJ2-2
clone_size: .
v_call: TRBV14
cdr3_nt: TGTGCCAGCAGCCCTTTGCGGTCGGGCGGGGAGCTGTTTTTT
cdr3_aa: CASSPLRSGGELFF

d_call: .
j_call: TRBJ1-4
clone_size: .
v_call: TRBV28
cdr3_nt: TGTGCCAGCAGTTCGTCGAAGGGGCCCTGGGGAGAAAAACTGTTTTTT
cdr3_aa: CASSSSKGPWGEKLFF

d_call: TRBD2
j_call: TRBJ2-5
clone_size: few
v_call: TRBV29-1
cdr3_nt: TGCAGCTTTTGGGTAGCGGGGTCAGAAACCCAGTACTTC
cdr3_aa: CSFWVAGSETQYF

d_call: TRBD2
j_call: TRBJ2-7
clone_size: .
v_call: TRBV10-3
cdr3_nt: TGTGCCATCAGTGAGTCGGGGACTAGCGGTTACAATGAGCAGTACTTC
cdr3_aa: CAISESGTSGYNEQYF

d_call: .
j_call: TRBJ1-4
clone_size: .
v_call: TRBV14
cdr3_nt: TGTGCCAGCAGCCGACTAAGGGGAGCTAATGAAAAACTGTTTTTT
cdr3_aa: CASSRLRGANEKLFF

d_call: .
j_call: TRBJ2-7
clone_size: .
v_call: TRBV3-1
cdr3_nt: TGTGCCAGCAGCCAAATTCAGACCTACGAGCAGTACTTC
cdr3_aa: CASSQIQTYEQYF

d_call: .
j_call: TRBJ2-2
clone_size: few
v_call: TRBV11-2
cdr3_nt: TGTGCCAGCAGCTCGATTAGCGGAACGAACACCGGGGAGCTGTTTTTT
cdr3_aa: CASSSISGTNTGELFF

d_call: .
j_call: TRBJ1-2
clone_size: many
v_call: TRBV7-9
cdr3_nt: TGTGCCAGCAGCTTAGATGCAGGCTATGGCTACACCTTC
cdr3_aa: CASSLDAGYGYTF

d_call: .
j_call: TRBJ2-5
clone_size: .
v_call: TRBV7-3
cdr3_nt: TGTGCCAGCAGCTTAATAGGGGGGGCCAAGGAAGAGATCCAGTACTTC
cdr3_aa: CASSLIGGAKEEIQYF

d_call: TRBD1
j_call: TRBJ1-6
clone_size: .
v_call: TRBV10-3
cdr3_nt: TGTGCCATCAGTGAGACCGGGACAGAGAATTCACCCCTCCACTTT
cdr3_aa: CAISETGTENSPLHF

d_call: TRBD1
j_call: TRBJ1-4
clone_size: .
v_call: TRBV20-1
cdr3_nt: TGCAGTGCTGCAAAGACAGGGGGGAATGAAAAACTGTTTTTT
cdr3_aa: CSAAKTGGNEKLFF

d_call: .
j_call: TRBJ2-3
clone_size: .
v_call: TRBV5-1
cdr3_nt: TGCGCCAGCAGCGAGGGCATTACAGGCCGCACAGATACGCAGTATTTT
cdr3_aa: CASSEGITGRTDTQYF

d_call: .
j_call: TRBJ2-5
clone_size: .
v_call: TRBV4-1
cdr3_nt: TGCGCCAGCAGCTCCCCGGGTGGGGGAGAGACCCAGTACTTC
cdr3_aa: CASSSPGGGETQYF